This T cell receptor (beta chain) is drawn from a study of blood T cell repertoires in COVID-19. Study-wide context: Samples of COVID-19 (acute and convalescent) were obtained from the United States, Italy and Spain.

The table came from immunoSEQ multiplex PCR; TCRdb's copy has only in-frame clones and leaves some out. Here the sample spans about 370,000 clones, over 75% being singletons. Per the germline V gene, CDR1 is KGHDR and CDR2 is SFDVKD. The CDR3 sequence is 13 residues long. Deletions cut 6 bases from V and 8 bases from J, with 15 bases between. A remark on this clone: The same CDR3 is also encoded by other DNA sequences in this sample.

This receptor was taken from a man between 18 and 29 years old who had recovered from COVID-19. The chain uses TRBV24-1 and TRBJ1-2; a possible D gene is TRBD1 (6 bases). Sample: PBMCs or T cells enriched from blood (not recorded which). The CDR3 region is CATSPTGTYGYTF. The DNA of the CDR3 is TGTGCCACCAGTCCGACAGGTACCTACGGCTACACCTTC.